These 17 T cell receptor beta chains were all obtained from the same sample, sequenced in a study of T cells after yellow fever vaccination. TCRdb independently ran MiXCR on the 5' RACE reads; one entry per CDR3 protein. The sample gives roughly 120,000 distinct CDR3 sequences, approximately 7.1% of which show up once; 2.7% is in the top ten. This material consisted of CD4+ T cells sorted from PBMCs, taken roughly 47 days after the first yellow fever vaccination. These receptors came from a man aged 18 to 29 who received the YFV17D yellow fever vaccine.

This clonotype was counted ten times or more. The V gene is TRBV20-1, the J gene TRBJ2-7; D is tentatively TRBD1 or TRBD2 (5 bases each). Trimming pared 3 bases from V and 2 bases from J, leaving 8 bases between. This CDR3 spans 12 amino acids. Germline V lookup: CDR1 DFQATT, CDR2 SNEGSKA (reference sequence). DNA of the CDR3: TGCAGTGCTAGCGGGGACGCCTACGAGCAGTACTTC. It translates to CSASGDAYEQYF.

This clonotype was found many times. The chain is built from TRBV28 and TRBJ2-7, with D possibly matching TRBD2 (6 bases). V lost 3 bases, J lost 3 bases, and 15 bases lay in between. Germline CDR1 reads MDHEN; CDR2 reads SYDVKM. The CDR3 has 15 amino acids. The CDR3 DNA sequence: TGTGCCAGCAGTTTGTACGGGGCGGGGTTCTACGAGCAGTACGTC. It specifies CASSLYGAGFYEQYV.

This clonotype was counted many times. The chain is built from TRBV29-1 and TRBJ1-2; a weak D match, TRBD1 (5 bases). CDR1 is SQVTM and CDR2 is ANQGSEA in the germline V gene. The germline V and J ends were trimmed by 1 base and 5 bases, with 11 bases remaining between them. The length of the CDR3 is 13 residues. For the CDR3, the DNA is TGCAGCGTTGAAGGCTCGGGGGGTTATGGCTACACCTTC. Its translation: CSVEGSGGYGYTF.

This chain connects TRBV27 to TRBJ2-2; TRBD1 is a possible D gene (6 bases). Per the germline V gene, CDR1 is MNHEY and CDR2 is SMNVEV (reference sequence). Trimming removed 8 bases from V and 5 bases from J, with 18 bases in between. The CDR3 extends over 15 amino acids. For the CDR3, the DNA is TGTGCCAGCGGAGACAGGTGGCTGGGGACCGGGGAGCTGTTTTTT. This codes for CASGDRWLGTGELFF.

This clonotype was detected many times. The V call is TRBV29-1, the J call TRBJ1-1; D is undetermined. Trimming pared 4 bases from V and 0 bases from J, leaving 12 bases between. CDR1 and CDR2 from the germline V gene are SQVTM and ANQGSEA. The length of the CDR3 is 14 residues. The CDR3 spells CSVGRGRMNTEAFF. CDR3 sequence (DNA): TGCAGCGTTGGGCGGGGTAGAATGAACACTGAAGCTTTCTTT.

The chain has TRBV5-1 and TRBJ2-7; a possible D gene is TRBD2 (5 bases). The V gene's germline CDR1 is SGHRS and CDR2 YFSETQ. Trimming removed 2 bases from V and 4 bases from J, with 19 bases in between. This CDR3 region has 16 residues. The chain's CDR3 is CASSLGGWRHPYEQYV. CDR3 DNA sequence: TGCGCCAGCAGCTTAGGCGGGTGGCGTCACCCATACGAGCAGTACGTC.

This clonotype was counted at least ten times. This sequence joins TRBV20-1 and TRBJ2-5; D unclear. The germline V gene encodes CDR1 DFQATT and CDR2 SNEGSKA (reference sequence). The CDR3 consists of 15 residues. The V end lost 4 bases, the J end lost 0 bases, and 15 bases lay between the germline ends. The CDR3 sequence is CSATSPRLYQETQYF. CDR3 DNA: TGCAGTGCTACCAGCCCAAGGCTATACCAAGAGACCCAGTACTTC.

In its sample, this clonotype was seen many times. CDR3 nucleotides: TGTGCCAGCAGTATCCCAGGCGTCACCTCTAACTATGGCTACACCTTC. It yields the protein CASSIPGVTSNYGYTF. The chain carries TRBV6-2 or TRBV6-3 and TRBJ1-2; no reliable D call. This CDR3 region has 16 residues. From germline, CDR1 is MNHEY and CDR2 SVGEGT. Trimming cost V 5 bases and J 0 bases, with 16 bases left between them.

In its sample, this clonotype was seen many times. This rearrangement joins TRBV4-2 to TRBJ2-1; D is possibly TRBD2 (5 bases). The V gene's germline CDR1 is LGHNA and CDR2 YNFKEQ. CDR3 length: 15 residues. Trimming pared 4 bases from V and 3 bases from J, leaving 13 bases between. CDR3 sequence reads: CASSLINGNYNEQFF. CDR3 sequence (DNA): TGTGCCAGCAGCCTGATAAACGGGAACTACAATGAGCAGTTCTTC.

This clonotype has at least ten counts. V usage is TRBV5-5 and J usage is TRBJ1-2, with D tentatively TRBD1 (6 bases). Germline CDR1 is SGHKS and CDR2 is YYEKEE (reference sequence). V lost 0 bases, J lost 0 bases, and 9 bases lay in between. The CDR3 has 15 residues. The CDR3 loop reads CASSLGGTPNYGYTF. The CDR3 coding sequence is TGTGCCAGCAGCTTGGGCGGGACACCTAACTATGGCTACACCTTC.

Many counts were recorded for this clonotype. This rearrangement joins TRBV7-6 to TRBJ1-5, with D unclear. The germline V and J ends were trimmed by 5 bases and 5 bases, with 10 bases remaining between them. The length of the CDR3 is 13 residues. Germline lookup yields CDR1 SGHVS and CDR2 FNYEAQ. The CDR3 nucleotides are TGTGCCAGCAGCCAGTTGGGCGATCAGCCCCAGCATTTT. This sequence encodes CASSQLGDQPQHF.

This clonotype was found many times. The rearrangement joins TRBV5-1 to TRBJ2-5; 9 bases are a match to TRBD1. J was trimmed by 3 bases and V by 4 bases; bases with no gene match: 4. The CDR3 is 14 amino acids. Germline V lookup: CDR1 SGHRS, CDR2 YFSETQ. The DNA for the CDR3 is TGCGCCAGCAGCCTATGGGACAGGGAAGAGACCCAGTACTTC. Its protein product is CASSLWDREETQYF.

This clonotype was recorded many times. For the CDR3, the DNA is TGTGCCAGCAGCTTGGCAGGGGCGCGGAGCTCACCCCTCCACTTT. It translates to CASSLAGARSSPLHF. This chain joins TRBV7-9 and TRBJ1-6; possibly TRBD1 for D (6 bases). The CDR3 runs 15 residues. The germline V and J ends were trimmed by 3 bases and 10 bases, with 16 bases remaining between them. CDR1 and CDR2 from the germline V gene are SEHNR and FQNEAQ (reference sequence).

This clonotype was observed a handful of times. V is TRBV4-2 and J is TRBJ1-1, with D possibly matching TRBD1 (5 bases). V lost 2 bases and J 1 base, leaving 8 bases between the germline ends. The V gene's germline CDR1 is LGHNA and CDR2 YNFKEQ. There are 14 residues in the CDR3. CDR3: CASSQLQENTEAFF. The DNA for the CDR3 is TGTGCCAGCAGCCAACTACAGGAGAACACTGAAGCTTTCTTT.

This clonotype was counted ten times or more. This sequence joins TRBV24-1 and TRBJ2-2; 10 bases match TRBD1. CDR1 KGHDR and CDR2 SFDVKD come from the germline V gene. V was clipped by 9 bases and J by 5 bases; unmatched bases: 8. The CDR3 extends over 15 amino acids. The CDR3 DNA reads as TGTGCCACCGCTCCGGGGACAGGGGAGACCGGGGAGCTGTTTTTT. It translates to CATAPGTGETGELFF.

This clonotype was found many times. The J gene is TRBJ1-6, the V gene TRBV4-3, with a weak D call TRBD1 (6 bases). Germline V gene lookup returns CDR1 LGHNA and CDR2 YSLEER. The V gene lost 7 bases and the J gene lost 0 bases, with 10 bases spanning the gap. The CDR3 is made up of 15 amino acids. The CDR3 nucleotides read TGCGCCAGCACGGACAGACACTCCTATAATTCACCCCTCCACTTT. The encoded protein is CASTDRHSYNSPLHF.

This clonotype turned up a few times. The chain has TRBV12-3 or TRBV12-4 and TRBJ1-2; maybe TRBD1 (5 bases). V was shortened by 2 bases and J by 5 bases, with 15 bases between the two germline ends. The CDR3 sequence is 15 residues long. The CDR3 DNA reads as TGTGCCAGCAGTTTACGGGGAGGGGTATGGTATGGCTACACCTTC. The encoded protein is CASSLRGGVWYGYTF.